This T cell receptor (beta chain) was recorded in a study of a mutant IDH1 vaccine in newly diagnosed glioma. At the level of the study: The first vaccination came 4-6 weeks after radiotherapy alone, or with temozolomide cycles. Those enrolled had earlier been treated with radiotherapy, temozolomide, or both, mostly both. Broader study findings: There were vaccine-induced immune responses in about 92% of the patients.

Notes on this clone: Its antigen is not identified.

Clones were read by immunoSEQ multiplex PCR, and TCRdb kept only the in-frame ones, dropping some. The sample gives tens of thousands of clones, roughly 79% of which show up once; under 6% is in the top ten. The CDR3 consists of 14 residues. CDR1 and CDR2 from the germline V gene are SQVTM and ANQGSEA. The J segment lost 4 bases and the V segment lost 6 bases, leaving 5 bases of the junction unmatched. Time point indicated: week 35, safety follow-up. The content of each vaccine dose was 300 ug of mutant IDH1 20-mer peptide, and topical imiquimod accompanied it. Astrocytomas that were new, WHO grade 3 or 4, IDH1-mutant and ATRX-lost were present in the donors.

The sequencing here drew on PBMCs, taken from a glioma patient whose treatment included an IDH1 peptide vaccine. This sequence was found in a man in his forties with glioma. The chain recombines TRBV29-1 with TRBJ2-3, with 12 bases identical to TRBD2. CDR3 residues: CSVTSGRSADTQYF. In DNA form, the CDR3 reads TGCAGCGTCACTAGCGGGAGGAGCGCAGATACGCAGTATTTT.